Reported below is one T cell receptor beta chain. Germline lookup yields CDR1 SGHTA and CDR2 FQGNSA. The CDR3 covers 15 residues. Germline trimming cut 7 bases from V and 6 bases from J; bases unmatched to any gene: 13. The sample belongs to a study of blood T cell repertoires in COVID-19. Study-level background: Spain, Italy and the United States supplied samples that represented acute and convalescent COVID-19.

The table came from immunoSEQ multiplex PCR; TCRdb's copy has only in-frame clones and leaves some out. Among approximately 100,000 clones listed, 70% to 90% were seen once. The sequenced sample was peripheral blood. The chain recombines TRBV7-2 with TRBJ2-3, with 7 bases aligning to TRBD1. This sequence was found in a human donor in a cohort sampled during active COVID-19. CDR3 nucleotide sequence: TGTGCCAGCACCCCCCAGCCGACAGGGTGGGATACGCAGTATTTT. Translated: CASTPQPTGWDTQYF.